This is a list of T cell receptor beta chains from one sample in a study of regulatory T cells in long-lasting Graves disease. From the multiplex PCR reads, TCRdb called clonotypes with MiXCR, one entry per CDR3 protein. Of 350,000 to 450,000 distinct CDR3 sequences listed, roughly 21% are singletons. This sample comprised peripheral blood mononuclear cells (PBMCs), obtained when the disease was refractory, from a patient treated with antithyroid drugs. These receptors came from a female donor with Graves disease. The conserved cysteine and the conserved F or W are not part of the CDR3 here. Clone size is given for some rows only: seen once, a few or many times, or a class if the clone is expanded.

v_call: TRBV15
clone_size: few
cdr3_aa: ATSRYLQGANQPQH

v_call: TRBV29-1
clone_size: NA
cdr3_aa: SARDTNQPQH

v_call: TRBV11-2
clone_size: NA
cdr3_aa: ASSWTSGGTDTQY

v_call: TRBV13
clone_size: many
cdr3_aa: ASSPVGTSGTGELF

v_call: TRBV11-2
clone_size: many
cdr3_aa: ASSLDLYEQY

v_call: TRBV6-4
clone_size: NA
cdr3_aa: ASSADRTGHYGYT

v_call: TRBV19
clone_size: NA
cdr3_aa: ATREGLTEAF

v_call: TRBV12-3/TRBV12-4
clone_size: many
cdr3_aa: ATSRGATYEQY

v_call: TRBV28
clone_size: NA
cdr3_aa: ASSFPSPGQGKF

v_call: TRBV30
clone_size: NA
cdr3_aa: AWSGQGVGELPEAF